These 25 T cell receptor beta chains were sequenced from one sample in a study of T cells in Graves' hyperthyroidism and ophthalmopathy. It was RNA transcripts that yielded the amplified TCR beta CDR3 regions. The TCR CDR3 first-round RT-PCR relied on the HTBI primer set. TCRdb reprocessed the multiplex PCR reads via MiXCR and lists one record per CDR3 protein. The sample lists approximately 360,000 distinct CDR3 sequences; roughly 25% were seen once. The sequencing sample was made of blood. The receptors derive from a man aged 45 to 65 with Graves' hyperthyroidism.

This clonotype was detected ten times or more. The genes are TRBV7-2 and TRBJ2-3; weak D call: TRBD1 (5 bases). Germline CDR1 reads SGHTA; CDR2 reads FQGNSA. The V end lost 5 bases, the J end lost 2 bases, and 14 bases lay between the germline ends. CDR3 length: 15 residues. CDR3 sequence (DNA): TGTGCCAGCAGCACTATCCTGACAGTCACAGATACGCAGTATTTT. Residues: CASSTILTVTDTQYF. Based on the CDR3 plus reference TRBV7-2 and TRBJ2-3, the full variable domain is GAGVSQSPSNKVTEKGKDVELRCDPISGHTALYWYRQSLGQGLEFLIYFQGNSAPDKSGLPSDRFSAERTGGSVSTLTIQRTQQEDSAVYLCASSTILTVTDTQYFGPGTRLTVL.

This clonotype was detected many times. The rearrangement uses TRBV29-1 and TRBJ1-1; weak D call: TRBD1 (6 bases). Germline V CDR1 and CDR2: SQVTM, ANQGSEA. Between the trimmed V and J ends, which lost 6 bases and 1 base, there was a span of 18 bases. The CDR3 extends over 15 amino acids. CDR3 sequence: CSVRGGKGQNTEAFF. CDR3 nucleotide sequence: TGCAGCGTCCGAGGGGGGAAGGGGCAGAACACTGAAGCTTTCTTT.

There are many counts of this clonotype. The chain recombines TRBV2 with TRBJ1-2; D is ambiguous. Germline V gene data show CDR1 as SNHLY and CDR2 as FYNNEI. The CDR3 loop spans 11 amino acids. V shed 9 bases and J shed 8 bases, with 13 bases lying between them. CDR3 amino acids: CAREEGDGYTF. CDR3 nucleotide sequence: TGTGCCAGAGAGGAGGGAGACGGCTACACCTTC.

CDR3 amino acids: CASSLTGAETQYF. Here the CDR3 DNA reads TGCGCCAGCAGCTTGACAGGGGCAGAGACCCAGTACTTC. J is TRBJ2-5 and V is TRBV5-1; 7 positions agree with TRBD1. CDR3 size: 13 residues. Germline V gene lookup returns CDR1 SGHRS and CDR2 YFSETQ. The V and J ends lost 1 base and 4 bases, in that order; junction bases with no gene match: 1.

At least ten counts were recorded for this clonotype. This rearrangement joins TRBV7-3 to TRBJ2-1, with D maybe TRBD1 (6 bases). The germline V and J ends were trimmed by 0 bases and 3 bases, with 12 bases remaining between them. The CDR3 runs 16 residues. Germline CDR1 and CDR2: SGHTA and FQGTGA. The CDR3 coding sequence is TGTGCCAGCAGCTTAACGTCATGGGACAACTACAATGAGCAGTTCTTC. Amino acid sequence: CASSLTSWDNYNEQFF.

V is TRBV6-1 and J is TRBJ2-7, with a possible D match to TRBD1 (6 bases). This CDR3 contains 16 residues. Germline V CDR1 and CDR2: MNHNS, SASEGT. V was cut by 5 bases and J by 4 bases, with 21 bases left in between. CDR3 protein: CASSSTDTKTGYEQYF. The CDR3 coding sequence is TGTGCCAGCAGTTCTACAGACACCAAGACAGGTTACGAGCAGTACTTC.

This chain uses TRBV12-3 or TRBV12-4 with TRBJ1-2, with D possibly being TRBD1 (5 bases). V lost 5 bases to trimming and J lost 5 bases, with 15 bases between them. The CDR3 is made up of 14 amino acids. The CDR3 region is CASSPGGAGYGYTF. The CDR3 DNA follows: TGTGCCAGCAGTCCCGGAGGGGCGGGTTATGGCTACACCTTC.

V and J are TRBV5-1 and TRBJ2-7; D may be TRBD1 (5 bases). V was pared by 5 bases and J by 6 bases, with 21 bases between. Looked up from germline, CDR1 is SGHRS and CDR2 is YFSETQ. The CDR3 has 15 amino acids. CDR3 coding DNA: TGCGCCAGCAGGTCTGGACACATCCTCGACGGCGAGCAGTACTTC. Its translation is CASRSGHILDGEQYF. The full variable domain, rest sourced from reference TRBV5-1 and TRBJ2-7, is KAGVTQTPRYLIKTRGQQVTLSCSPISGHRSVSWYQQTPGQGLQFLFEYFSETQRNKGNFPGRFSGRQFSNSRSEMNVSTLELGDSALYLCASRSGHILDGEQYFGPGTRLTVT.

This clonotype was counted a few times. Without the conserved terminal phenylalanine or tryptophan, this CDR3 likely stems from a read error. The gene calls are TRBV7-2 and TRBJ2-7; D is uncertain. Germline V gives CDR1 SGHTA, CDR2 FQGNSA. The CDR3 has 14 residues. The germline V and J ends were trimmed by 1 base and 7 bases, with 14 bases remaining between them. The CDR3, as DNA: TGTGCCAGCAGCTTAGTTGGAGAAGCAGTTGAGCAGTACCTC. It codes for CASSLVGEAVEQYL.

The V call is TRBV28, the J call TRBJ2-6; 7 nucleotides agree with TRBD2. The germline gives CDR1 MDHEN, CDR2 SYDVKM. This CDR3 contains 15 residues. V was clipped by 8 bases and J by 0 bases; unmatched bases: 4. CDR3: CASGGSRSGANVLTF. DNA of the CDR3: TGTGCCAGCGGCGGGAGCCGCTCTGGGGCCAACGTCCTGACTTTC.

This clonotype was seen only a few times. This chain links TRBV5-8 with TRBJ1-1; the match to TRBD1 covers 9 bases. The junction had 10 bases not matched to a gene; V was cut back by 3 bases and J by 4 bases. The CDR3 is 16 residues long. Germline CDR1 and CDR2: SGHTS and YDEGEE. As DNA, the CDR3 is TGTGCCAGCAGCTGGTACAGGGGGCGGAGGAGCACTGAAGCTTTCTTT. Protein product: CASSWYRGRRSTEAFF. Complete variable domain (other parts from reference TRBV5-8 and TRBJ1-1): EAGVTQSPTHLIKTRGQQATLRCSPISGHTSVYWYQQALGLGLQFLLWYDEGEERNRGNFPPRFSGRQFPNYSSELNVNALELEDSALYLCASSWYRGRRSTEAFFGQGTRLTVV.

The chain combines TRBV11-2 with TRBJ2-1; D is undetermined. Trimming took 2 bases from V and 2 from J, leaving 13 bases between them. The germline CDR1 and CDR2 sequences are SGHAT and FQNNGV. The CDR3 consists of 16 residues. The CDR3 nucleotides read TGTGCCAGCAGCTTATCCGGGTCCATGACCTACAATGAGCAGTTCTTC. Protein sequence: CASSLSGSMTYNEQFF.

Ten or more counts support this clonotype. This rearrangement joins TRBV7-3 to TRBJ2-3, with D possibly matching TRBD2 (6 bases). The V end was cut by 4 bases, the J end by 5 bases, with 16 bases between. Per the germline V gene, CDR1 is SGHTA and CDR2 is FQGTGA. The CDR3 runs 15 residues. CDR3 region: CASSSGDLVGDTQYF. The CDR3 DNA sequence: TGTGCCAGCAGCTCCGGGGACTTGGTCGGAGATACGCAGTATTTT.

This clonotype was seen a few times. The V call is TRBV9, the J call TRBJ2-7, with TRBD1 identical over 7 bases. The CDR3 runs to 16 residues. The ends lost 0 bases at V and 0 bases at J; junction bases unmatched: 6. Germline V gives CDR1 SGDLS, CDR2 YYNGEE. The CDR3 sequence is CASSVEGRGSSYEQYF. The CDR3 region has the DNA TGTGCCAGCAGCGTAGAGGGCAGGGGGAGCTCCTACGAGCAGTACTTC.

This clonotype was observed a few times. The J gene is TRBJ2-3, the V gene TRBV4-2; 12 nucleotides align to TRBD2. With 1 base clipped from V and 5 bases from J, the junction kept 7 bases outside the gene matches. There are 17 residues in the CDR3. The germline V gene has CDR1 LGHNA and CDR2 YNFKEQ. The CDR3 region is CASSQGLAGDVGDTQYF. The CDR3 DNA reads as TGTGCCAGCAGCCAAGGACTAGCGGGAGATGTAGGAGATACGCAGTATTTT.

The chain recombines TRBV4-1 with TRBJ2-1; TRBD2 aligns across 12 bases. The CDR3 runs 17 residues. Germline V CDR1 and CDR2: MGHRA, YSYEKL. J was trimmed by 10 bases and V by 4 bases; bases with no gene match: 14. The CDR3 DNA follows: TGCGCCAGCAGCCTCATAAGGACTAGCGGGAACGTGGACGAGCAGTTCTTC. Its translation: CASSLIRTSGNVDEQFF.

This clonotype showed up just a few times. The chain joins TRBV11-3 to TRBJ2-6; D is undetermined. The CDR3 spans 16 residues. Deletions cut 0 bases from V and 4 bases from J, with 10 bases between. Germline V lookup: CDR1 SGHNT, CDR2 YENEEA. The CDR3: CASSLDLVLGANVLTF. CDR3 nucleotides: TGTGCCAGCAGCTTAGATCTCGTGCTCGGGGCCAACGTCCTGACTTTC.

About this clonotype: A read error may produce the germline difference seen at one junction end. This chain uses TRBV7-3 with TRBJ2-1, with TRBD2 matching over 11 bases. The germline V gene encodes CDR1 SGHTA and CDR2 FQGTGA. The CDR3 runs 15 residues. The CDR3 DNA sequence: TGTGCCGGCAGCACGACTAGCGGGACGTACAATGAGCAGTTCTTC. This translates into CAGSTTSGTYNEQFF.

With respect to this clonotype: A read error may be the cause here, since a much bigger clone is one base away. This chain uses TRBV28 with TRBJ2-7; possibly TRBD1 for D (6 bases). CDR1 and CDR2 (germline): MDHEN, SYDVKM. This CDR3 contains 13 residues. This CDR3 reads CACSLPQGYEQYF. DNA for the CDR3: TGTGCCTGCAGTTTACCTCAGGGGTACGAGCAGTACTTC.

This chain uses TRBV2 with TRBJ2-2; possible D gene TRBD2, 6 bases. Trimming took 5 bases from V and 3 from J, leaving 13 bases between them. Germline V gene lookup returns CDR1 SNHLY and CDR2 FYNNEI. CDR3 length: 15 amino acids. In nucleotides, the CDR3 is TGTGCCAGCAGTATCCGGGACTCTTACACCGGGGAGCTGTTTTTT. This translates into CASSIRDSYTGELFF. Variable domain in full (rest from reference TRBV2 and TRBJ2-2): EPEVTQTPSHQVTQMGQEVILRCVPISNHLYFYWYRQILGQKVEFLVSFYNNEISEKSEIFDDQFSVERPDGSNFTLKIRSTKLEDSAMYFCASSIRDSYTGELFFGEGSRLTVL.

The chain is built from TRBV27 and TRBJ1-2, with 10 nucleotides matching TRBD1. V dropped 3 bases and J dropped 4; count of bases not matched to a gene: 2. Germline CDR1 reads MNHEY; CDR2 reads SMNVEV (reference sequence). CDR3 size: 14 residues. CDR3 amino acids: CASSLTGGIYGYTF. CDR3 coding DNA: TGTGCCAGCAGTTTGACAGGGGGCATCTATGGCTACACCTTC.

This clonotype was picked up a small number of times. V and J are TRBV5-1 and TRBJ2-7; D is unclear. From germline, CDR1 is SGHRS and CDR2 YFSETQ. Trimming shortened V by 2 bases and J by 7 bases, and 13 bases separated the two germline ends. This CDR3 is 13 amino acids long. In nucleotides, the CDR3 is TGCGCCAGCAGCTTTCTCCGGAATGCTGAGCAGTACTTC. Its protein is CASSFLRNAEQYF.

V gene TRBV5-1 combines with J gene TRBJ1-2, with 8 bases that match TRBD1. Trimming took 4 bases from V and 4 from J; bases not matched to a gene: 6. Germline values: CDR1 SGHRS, CDR2 YFSETQ. The CDR3 spans 14 residues. CDR3 amino acids: CASSRYDRGYGYTF. The CDR3 coding sequence is TGCGCCAGCAGCCGGTATGACAGGGGCTATGGCTACACCTTC.

The V gene is TRBV27, the J gene TRBJ1-1; the match to TRBD1 covers 7 bases. Germline lookup yields CDR1 MNHEY and CDR2 SMNVEV (reference sequence). The length of the CDR3 is 16 residues. V gave up 5 bases and J gave up 2 bases; unmatched junction bases: 11. In nucleotides, the CDR3 is TGTGCCAGCAGTATATTGGGACAGATACGAAACACTGAAGCTTTCTTT. Protein: CASSILGQIRNTEAFF.

In its sample, this clonotype was seen many times. The rearrangement uses TRBV20-1 and TRBJ2-3, with 7 bases lining up with TRBD2. This CDR3 is 12 amino acids long. With V trimmed by 6 bases and J by 6 bases, 6 bases remained unmatched. Germline V gene sequence: CDR1 DFQATT, CDR2 SNEGSKA (reference sequence). The CDR3 bases are TGCAGTGCACCAATGGGGGGGGATACGCAGTATTTT. As protein: CSAPMGGDTQYF.